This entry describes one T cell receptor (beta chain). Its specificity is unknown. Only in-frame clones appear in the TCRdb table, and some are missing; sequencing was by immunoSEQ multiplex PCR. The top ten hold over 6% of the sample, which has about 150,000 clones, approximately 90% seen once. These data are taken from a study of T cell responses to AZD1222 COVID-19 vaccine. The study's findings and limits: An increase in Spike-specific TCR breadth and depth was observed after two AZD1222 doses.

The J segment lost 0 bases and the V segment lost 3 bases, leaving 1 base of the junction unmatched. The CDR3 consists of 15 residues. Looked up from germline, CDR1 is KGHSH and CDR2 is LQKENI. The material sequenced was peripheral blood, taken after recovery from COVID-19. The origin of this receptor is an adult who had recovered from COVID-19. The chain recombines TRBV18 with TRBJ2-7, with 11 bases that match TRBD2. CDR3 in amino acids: CASSPTSGSSYEQYF. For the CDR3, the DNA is TGTGCCAGCTCACCCACTAGCGGGAGCTCCTACGAGCAGTACTTC.